Below, 3 T cell receptor beta chains from the same sample are listed, as sequenced in a study of cytomegalovirus exposure and HLA in healthy donors. The PCR contained 60 Vbeta and 13 Jbeta primers. Assay: immunoSEQ multiplex PCR; the TCRdb copy retains only in-frame clones and omits some. In all, the sample yields approximately 130,000 clones. Sequenced sample: PBMCs. Receptor source: a woman aged 60-70 years in good health and CMV-seronegative.

This chain joins TRBV7-2 and TRBJ1-1, with 7 bases matching TRBD1. CDR3 length equals 14 residues. The V and J ends lost 5 bases and 1 base, in that order; junction bases with no gene match: 4. The germline V gene has CDR1 SGHTA and CDR2 FQGNSA. For the CDR3, the DNA is TGTGCCAGCAGCCCCAGGGGGACGAACACTGAAGCTTTCTTT. Translating it yields CASSPRGTNTEAFF.

The genes are TRBV6-1 and TRBJ1-3; the D gene is possibly TRBD1 (6 bases). CDR1 is MNHNS and CDR2 is SASEGT in the germline V gene. The CDR3 length is 15 residues. V was cut by 7 bases and J by 2 bases, with 15 bases left in between. The CDR3 loop is CASTGTPGAGNTIYF. The CDR3 DNA reads as TGTGCCAGCACAGGGACCCCAGGGGCTGGAAACACCATATATTTT.

The J gene is TRBJ1-1, the V gene TRBV6-6; no definite D call. The CDR3 totals 15 residues. The germline CDR1 and CDR2 sequences are MNHNY and SVGAGI (reference sequence). V lost 4 bases and J 1 base, leaving 13 bases between the germline ends. In nucleotides, the CDR3 is TGTGCCAGCAGTTTATCCCTACACAGGAACACTGAAGCTTTCTTT. Translating it yields CASSLSLHRNTEAFF.